This TCR beta chain emerged from a study of blood T cell repertoires in COVID-19. Study at large: From the United States, Italy and Spain came samples of acute and convalescent COVID-19. T cells, B-cell-depleted T cells, or PBMCs provided the cDNA or gDNA that served as material.

The CDR3 runs to 17 residues. V shed 0 bases, J shed 4 bases, and the junction held 10 bases outside the gene matches. CDR1 and CDR2 from the germline V gene are SGHRS and YFSETQ. Original methodology: Amplifying reference gene primers gave estimates of nucleated cell counts. Assay used: immunoSEQ multiplex PCR; TCRdb lists only in-frame clones, some missing. The D gene and trimming were derived from the DNA, and the V and J assignments and clone size from that table. The sample records about 45,000 clones, around 80% being singletons. This rearrangement joins TRBV5-1 to TRBJ2-3; 8 nucleotides line up with TRBD2. The clonotype comes from a woman of 80 years or more with acute or convalescent COVID-19. Material for sequencing was peripheral blood. The DNA of the CDR3 is TGCGCCAGCAGCTTGGGGTGGACTAGCCGAGGGGCAGATACGCAGTATTTT. Its protein product is CASSLGWTSRGADTQYF.